A single sample gave rise to the 23 T cell receptor beta chains below, sequenced in a study of blood T cells in healthy people across ages. Primed by a sample-barcoded 5' primer and a J-beta primer mix, a second PCR proceeded for roughly 7 to 12 cycles. One entry per CDR3 protein results from TCRdb running MiXCR on the 5' RACE reads. The sample shows hundreds of thousands of distinct CDR3 sequences, 56% of them seen only once. Sequencing used blood. The source is a man in his forties or fifties in good health.

This clonotype was detected only once. The chain employs TRBV3-1 and TRBJ2-7; unclear D gene. Germline-derived CDR1 and CDR2 are LGHDT and YNNKEL (reference sequence). The CDR3 is made up of 15 amino acids. The V end was cut by 6 bases, the J end by 10 bases, with 25 bases between. The CDR3 loop reads CASRGPNWAPSIQYF. In DNA, the CDR3 is TGTGCCAGCAGAGGCCCCAATTGGGCTCCAAGTATCCAGTACTTC.

This sequence joins TRBV27 and TRBJ2-3; D is possibly TRBD1 (6 bases). Germline CDR1 is MNHEY and CDR2 is SMNVEV (reference sequence). This CDR3 is built from 16 residues. Trimming pared 0 bases from V and 2 bases from J, leaving 12 bases between. Here the CDR3 DNA reads TGTGCCAGCAGTTTATCCAGACAGGCGAACACAGATACGCAGTATTTT. Protein product: CASSLSRQANTDTQYF.

V is TRBV7-8 and J is TRBJ1-5; D is possibly TRBD1 (6 bases). The CDR3 is 15 residues long. CDR1 and CDR2 from the germline V gene are SGHVS and FQNEAQ. V lost 5 bases and J lost 7, with 18 bases in between. In DNA form, the CDR3 reads TGTGCCAGCAGCCAAGATGGCAGGGGTTGGCAGCCCCAGCATTTT. This gives the protein CASSQDGRGWQPQHF.

The V gene is TRBV9, the J gene TRBJ1-6; 11 nucleotides line up with TRBD1. J gave up 9 bases and V 3 bases, and 14 bases lay outside the gene matches. In germline, CDR1 is SGDLS, CDR2 YYNGEE. The CDR3 totals 18 residues. Written as DNA, the CDR3 is TGTGCCAGCAGCGCGCTCGGGACAGGGGGAGATCTTGGTTCACCCCTCCACTTT. As protein: CASSALGTGGDLGSPLHF.

There are a few counts of this clonotype. The rearrangement links TRBV4-3 to TRBJ2-1; 16 positions agree with TRBD2. Germline lookup yields CDR1 LGHNA and CDR2 YSLEER. J gave up 10 bases and V 4 bases, and 10 bases lay outside the gene matches. This CDR3 has 17 residues. The CDR3 nucleotides read TGCGCCAGCAGCCGTAACACGGGACTAGCGGGAGGGGAAGAGCAGTTCTTC. Protein: CASSRNTGLAGGEEQFF.

The J gene is TRBJ1-2, the V gene TRBV3-1, with D perhaps TRBD1 (6 bases). Trimming took 1 base from V and 6 from J, leaving 12 bases between them. The CDR3 runs to 14 residues. The germline CDR1 and CDR2 sequences are LGHDT and YNNKEL (reference sequence). CDR3 DNA: TGTGCCAGCAGCCAAGTTTCGGGGGCGGATGGCTACACCTTC. Amino acids: CASSQVSGADGYTF.

This clonotype was seen a handful of times. The chain carries TRBV28 and TRBJ2-3; TRBD1 matches at 8 bases. V lost 5 bases to trimming and J lost 1 base; unmatched junction nucleotides: 5. The CDR3 loop spans 15 amino acids. CDR1 is MDHEN, CDR2 SYDVKM, per germline. CDR3 DNA: TGTGCCAGCAGTCAGGGGACAGGACGCACAGATACGCAGTATTTT. This translates into CASSQGTGRTDTQYF.

This rearrangement joins TRBV24-1 to TRBJ2-1, with TRBD2 matching 7 bases. Germline lookup yields CDR1 KGHDR and CDR2 SFDVKD. With V trimmed by 1 base and J by 0 bases, 2 bases remained unmatched. The CDR3 runs to 16 residues. CDR3 in DNA: TGTGCCACCAGTGATTTTGGCGGGAGCTCCTACAATGAGCAGTTCTTC. Amino acid sequence: CATSDFGGSSYNEQFF.

This clonotype was detected only a few times. This chain uses TRBV10-2 with TRBJ1-2, with D possibly TRBD1 on 5 matching bases. The V and J ends lost 6 bases and 2 bases respectively, with 19 bases between them. The CDR3 runs to 16 residues. Per germline, CDR1 WSHSY and CDR2 SAAADI. The CDR3 bases are TGCGCCAGCAGCGATGTCATAGGGGTATCCAACTATGGCTACACCTTC. Protein: CASSDVIGVSNYGYTF.

The chain carries TRBV24-1 and TRBJ1-5, with D unclear. This CDR3 has 14 amino acids. CDR1 is KGHDR, CDR2 SFDVKD, per germline. V gave up 4 bases and J gave up 2 bases, with 8 bases separating them. CDR3 residues: CATSDHTGNQPQHF. The CDR3 coding sequence is TGTGCCACCAGTGACCACACAGGCAATCAGCCCCAGCATTTT.

The chain carries TRBV20-1 and TRBJ2-3; a weak D match, TRBD2 (6 bases). The CDR3 is 14 amino acids. Between the trimmed V and J ends, which lost 2 bases and 5 bases, there was a span of 14 bases. Germline V gene lookup returns CDR1 DFQATT and CDR2 SNEGSKA (reference sequence). CDR3 in amino acids: CSARRPQEGDTQYF. The CDR3 bases are TGCAGTGCTAGAAGACCGCAGGAGGGAGATACGCAGTATTTT.

The chain combines TRBV24-1 with TRBJ2-4, with D possibly called TRBD1 or TRBD2 (5 bases each). The last part of the DNA fits TRBJ2-7 better; the J call may be wrong. The CDR3 totals 14 residues. The germline CDR1 and CDR2 sequences are KGHDR and SFDVKD. CDR3 residues: CATSDAGAYYEQYF. As DNA, the CDR3 is TGTGCCACCAGTGACGCCGGGGCTTACTACGAGCAGTACTTC.

The chain uses TRBV3-1 and TRBJ1-1; D unresolved. The CDR3 covers 13 residues. Germline V gene lookup returns CDR1 LGHDT and CDR2 YNNKEL (reference sequence). Trimming pared 0 bases from V and 4 bases from J, leaving 6 bases between. CDR3 loop: CASSQEFGTEAFF. The CDR3 DNA reads as TGTGCCAGCAGCCAAGAGTTCGGCACTGAAGCTTTCTTT.

V is TRBV19 and J is TRBJ1-2, with 9 bases aligning to TRBD1. Trimming removed 11 bases from V and 3 bases from J; junction bases left unmatched: 13. This CDR3 has 15 amino acids. The germline gives CDR1 LNHDA, CDR2 SQIVND (reference sequence). Here the CDR3 reads CASQIETGGYYGYTF. For the CDR3, the DNA is TGTGCCTCACAGATCGAGACAGGGGGTTACTATGGCTACACCTTC.

The J gene is TRBJ2-1, the V gene TRBV3-1; D is possibly TRBD1 (5 bases). The CDR3 has 14 residues. V shed 3 bases and J shed 4 bases, with 10 bases lying between them. From germline, CDR1 is LGHDT and CDR2 YNNKEL (reference sequence). CDR3 region: CASSHMDKYNEQFF. Written as DNA, the CDR3 is TGTGCCAGCAGCCATATGGACAAGTACAATGAGCAGTTCTTC.

The rearrangement joins TRBV5-6 to TRBJ2-1; tentatively, D is TRBD1 (5 bases). CDR1 is SGHDT and CDR2 is YYEEEE in the germline V gene. Trimming pared 4 bases from V and 9 bases from J, leaving 23 bases between. The CDR3 covers 16 residues. The DNA of the CDR3 is TGTGCCAGCAGCCCAGAGGCCGACTGGAATGGGGCTGAGCAGTTCTTC. The encoded protein is CASSPEADWNGAEQFF.

This clonotype appeared many times. The genes are TRBV24-1 and TRBJ1-4, with 10 bases identical to TRBD1. The germline gives CDR1 KGHDR, CDR2 SFDVKD. V shed 4 bases and J 7 bases; nucleotides not matched to a gene: 5. This CDR3 contains 15 residues. CDR3 bases: TGTGCCACCAGTGACCCGGGACAGGGGAGTGAAAAACTGTTTTTT. This sequence encodes CATSDPGQGSEKLFF.

The chain employs TRBV20-1 and TRBJ2-1; D is unclear. V lost 3 bases and J lost 2, with 8 bases in between. The CDR3 totals 13 residues. The V gene's germline CDR1 is DFQATT and CDR2 SNEGSKA (reference sequence). DNA for the CDR3: TGCAGTGCTAGGCCCCCCCCCTACAATGAGCAGTTCTTC. This encodes CSARPPPYNEQFF.

The J gene is TRBJ2-3, the V gene TRBV7-2; the D is unclear. Germline CDR1 is SGHTA and CDR2 is FQGNSA. Trimming cost V 3 bases and J 2 bases, with 15 bases left between them. The CDR3 has 16 amino acids. The DNA for the CDR3 is TGTGCCAGCAGCTTTATGTCGAGGTCGGTCACAGATACGCAGTATTTT. It yields the protein CASSFMSRSVTDTQYF.

The gene calls are TRBV11-1 and TRBJ2-5, with 10 bases identical to TRBD1. Judging by the DNA end, TRBJ2-4 fits better; the J call may be wrong. This CDR3 is 18 amino acids long. The V gene's germline CDR1 is SGHAT and CDR2 FQDESV (reference sequence). CDR3 in DNA: TGTGCCAGCAGCCCTATCCGCCCAGGACAGGGGGTCAAAAACATTCAGTACTTC. It encodes CASSPIRPGQGVKNIQYF.

V is TRBV27 and J is TRBJ2-3, with 11 bases aligning to TRBD2. J was trimmed by 3 bases and V by 0 bases; bases with no gene match: 5. From germline, CDR1 is MNHEY and CDR2 SMNVEV (reference sequence). The CDR3 runs to 17 residues. DNA for the CDR3: TGTGCCAGCAGTTTATCCGTACTAGCGGGAGTTACAGATACGCAGTATTTT. Its translation is CASSLSVLAGVTDTQYF.

This clonotype was counted between two and nine times. The chain couples TRBV15 to TRBJ2-7, with 12 bases that match TRBD2. Germline lookup yields CDR1 LNHNV and CDR2 YYDKDF (reference sequence). With V trimmed by 9 bases and J by 4 bases, 4 bases remained unmatched. The CDR3 loop spans 13 amino acids. This CDR3 is CATRTSGTYEQYF. CDR3 DNA sequence: TGTGCCACTAGGACTAGCGGGACGTACGAGCAGTACTTC.

This clonotype was picked up one time. The chain combines TRBV5-8 with TRBJ2-7; D gene ambiguous. Near its end, the DNA agrees better with TRBJ2-5, so the J call may be wrong. The CDR3 extends over 15 amino acids. The germline V gene encodes CDR1 SGHTS and CDR2 YDEGEE. This CDR3 reads CASSLASGVTETQYF. CDR3 nucleotides: TGTGCCAGCAGCTTGGCGTCAGGTGTTACGGAGACCCAGTACTTC.